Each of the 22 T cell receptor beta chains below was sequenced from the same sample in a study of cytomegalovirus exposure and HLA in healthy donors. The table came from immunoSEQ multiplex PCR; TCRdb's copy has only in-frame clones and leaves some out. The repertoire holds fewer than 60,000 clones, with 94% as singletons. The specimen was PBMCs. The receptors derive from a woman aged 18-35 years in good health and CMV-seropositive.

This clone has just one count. CDR3 region: CASSGTSGRGPGELFF. The CDR3 region has the DNA TGTGCCAGCAGCGGGACTAGCGGGAGGGGGCCCGGGGAGCTGTTTTTT. The chain links TRBV5-4 to TRBJ2-2; 16 bases map to TRBD2. CDR3 length equals 16 residues. V was pared by 4 bases and J by 6 bases, with 3 bases of the junction left unmatched. Germline V gene lookup returns CDR1 SGHNT and CDR2 YYREEE (reference sequence). Drawing the rest from reference TRBV5-4 and TRBJ2-2, the complete variable domain is ETGVTQSPTHLIKTRGQQVTLRCSSQSGHNTVSWYQQALGQGPQFIFQYYREEENGRGNFPPRFSGLQFPNYSSELNVNALELDDSALYLCASSGTSGRGPGELFFGEGSRLTVL.

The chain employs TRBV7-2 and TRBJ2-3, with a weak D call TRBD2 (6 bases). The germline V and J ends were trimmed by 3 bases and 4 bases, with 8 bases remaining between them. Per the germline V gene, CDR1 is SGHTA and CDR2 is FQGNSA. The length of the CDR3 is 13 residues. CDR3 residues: CASSFRLADTQYF. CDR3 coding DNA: TGTGCCAGCAGCTTTAGACTAGCAGATACGCAGTATTTT. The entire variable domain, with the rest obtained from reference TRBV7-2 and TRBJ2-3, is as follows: GAGVSQSPSNKVTEKGKDVELRCDPISGHTALYWYRQSLGQGLEFLIYFQGNSAPDKSGLPSDRFSAERTGGSVSTLTIQRTQQEDSAVYLCASSFRLADTQYFGPGTRLTVL.

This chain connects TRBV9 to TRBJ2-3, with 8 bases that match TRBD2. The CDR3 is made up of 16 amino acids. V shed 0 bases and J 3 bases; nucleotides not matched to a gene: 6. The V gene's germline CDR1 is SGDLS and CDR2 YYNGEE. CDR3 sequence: CASSVAEAGVTDTQYF. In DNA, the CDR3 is TGTGCCAGCAGCGTAGCCGAAGCGGGAGTAACAGATACGCAGTATTTT.

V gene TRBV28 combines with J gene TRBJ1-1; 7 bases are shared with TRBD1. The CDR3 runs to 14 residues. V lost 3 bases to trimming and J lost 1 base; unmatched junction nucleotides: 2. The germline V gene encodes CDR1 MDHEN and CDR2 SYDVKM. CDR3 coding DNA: TGTGCCAGCAGTTTCGACAGGGCGAACACTGAAGCTTTCTTT. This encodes CASSFDRANTEAFF.

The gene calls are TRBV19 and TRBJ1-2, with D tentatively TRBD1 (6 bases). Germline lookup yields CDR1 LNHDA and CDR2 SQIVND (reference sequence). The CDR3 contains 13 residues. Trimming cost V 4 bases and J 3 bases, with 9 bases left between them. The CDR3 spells CASSNGTYYGYTF. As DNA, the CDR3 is TGTGCCAGTAGTAATGGGACATACTATGGCTACACCTTC. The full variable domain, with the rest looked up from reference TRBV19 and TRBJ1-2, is DGGITQSPKYLFRKEGQNVTLSCEQNLNHDAMYWYRQDPGQGLRLIYYSQIVNDFQKGDIAEGYSVSREKKESFPLTVTSAQKNPTAFYLCASSNGTYYGYTFGSGTRLTVV.

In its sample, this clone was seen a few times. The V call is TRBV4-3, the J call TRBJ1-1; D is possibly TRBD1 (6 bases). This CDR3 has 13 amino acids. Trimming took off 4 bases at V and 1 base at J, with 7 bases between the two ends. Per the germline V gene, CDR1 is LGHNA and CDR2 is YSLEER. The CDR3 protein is CASSPTGNTEAFF. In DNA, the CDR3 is TGCGCCAGCAGCCCGACAGGGAACACTGAAGCTTTCTTT.

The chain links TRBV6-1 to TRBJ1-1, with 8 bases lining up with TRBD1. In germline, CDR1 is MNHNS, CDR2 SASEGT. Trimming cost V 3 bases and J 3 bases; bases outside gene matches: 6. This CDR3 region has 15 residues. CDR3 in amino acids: CASSDPTGGYTEAFF. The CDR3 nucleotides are TGTGCCAGCAGTGACCCTACAGGGGGTTACACTGAAGCTTTCTTT.

The CDR3 sequence is CASSLVSSGRMDEQFF. The CDR3 nucleotides read TGTGCCAGCAGCTTGGTGTCTAGCGGGAGGATGGATGAGCAGTTCTTC. The J gene is TRBJ2-1, the V gene TRBV5-4, with TRBD2 matching 11 bases. Unmatched junction bases numbered 7, after V lost 0 bases and J lost 8 bases. The length of the CDR3 is 16 residues. Germline V CDR1 and CDR2: SGHNT, YYREEE (reference sequence).

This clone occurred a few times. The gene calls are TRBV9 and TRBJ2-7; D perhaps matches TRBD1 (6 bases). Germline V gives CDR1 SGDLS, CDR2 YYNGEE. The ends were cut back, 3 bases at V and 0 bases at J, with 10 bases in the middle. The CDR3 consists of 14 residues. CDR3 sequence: CASSADSSSYEQYF. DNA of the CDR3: TGTGCCAGCAGCGCGGACAGTAGCTCCTACGAGCAGTACTTC.

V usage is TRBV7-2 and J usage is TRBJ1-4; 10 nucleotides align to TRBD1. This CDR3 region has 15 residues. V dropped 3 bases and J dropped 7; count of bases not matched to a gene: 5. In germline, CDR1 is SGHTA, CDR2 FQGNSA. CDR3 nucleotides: TGTGCCAGCAGCTTGACAGGGGGCCAAGGTGAAAAACTGTTTTTT. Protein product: CASSLTGGQGEKLFF.

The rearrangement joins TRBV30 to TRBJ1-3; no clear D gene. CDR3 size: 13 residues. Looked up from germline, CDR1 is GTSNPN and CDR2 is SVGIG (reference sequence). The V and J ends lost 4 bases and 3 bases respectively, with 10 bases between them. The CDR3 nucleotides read TGTGCCTGGATACGGGGAGGTGGAAACACCATATATTTT. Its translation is CAWIRGGGNTIYF. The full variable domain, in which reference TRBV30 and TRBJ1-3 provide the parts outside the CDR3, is SQTIHQWPATLVQPVGSPLSLECTVEGTSNPNLYWYRQAAGRGLQLLFYSVGIGQISSEVPQNLSASRPQDRQFILSSKKLLLSDSGFYLCAWIRGGGNTIYFGEGSWLTVV.

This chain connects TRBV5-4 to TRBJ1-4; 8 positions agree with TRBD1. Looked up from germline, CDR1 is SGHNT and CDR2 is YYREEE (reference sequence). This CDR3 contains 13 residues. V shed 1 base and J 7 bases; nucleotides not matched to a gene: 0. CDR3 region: CASSLQGAEKLFF. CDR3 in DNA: TGTGCCAGCAGCTTGCAGGGGGCTGAAAAACTGTTTTTT.

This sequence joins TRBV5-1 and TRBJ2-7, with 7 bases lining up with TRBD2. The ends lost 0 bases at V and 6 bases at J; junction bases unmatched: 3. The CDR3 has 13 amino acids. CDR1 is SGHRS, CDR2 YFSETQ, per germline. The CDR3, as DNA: TGCGCCAGCAGCTTGGTCTCGGGAGGCGAGCAGTACTTC. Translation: CASSLVSGGEQYF. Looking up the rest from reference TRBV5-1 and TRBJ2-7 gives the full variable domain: KAGVTQTPRYLIKTRGQQVTLSCSPISGHRSVSWYQQTPGQGLQFLFEYFSETQRNKGNFPGRFSGRQFSNSRSEMNVSTLELGDSALYLCASSLVSGGEQYFGPGTRLTVT.

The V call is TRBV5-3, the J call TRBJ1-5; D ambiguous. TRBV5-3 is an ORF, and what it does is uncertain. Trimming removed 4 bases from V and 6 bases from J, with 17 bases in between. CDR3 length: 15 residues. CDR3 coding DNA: TGTGCCAGAAGCCTGATTGCACGGGTAGGTCAGCCCCAGCATTTT. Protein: CARSLIARVGQPQHF.

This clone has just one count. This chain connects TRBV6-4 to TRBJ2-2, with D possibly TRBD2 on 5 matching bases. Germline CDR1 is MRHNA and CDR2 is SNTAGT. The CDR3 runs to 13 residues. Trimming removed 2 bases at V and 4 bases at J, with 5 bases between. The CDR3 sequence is CASSDTSTGELFF. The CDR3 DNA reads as TGTGCCAGCAGTGACACTAGCACCGGGGAGCTGTTTTTT.

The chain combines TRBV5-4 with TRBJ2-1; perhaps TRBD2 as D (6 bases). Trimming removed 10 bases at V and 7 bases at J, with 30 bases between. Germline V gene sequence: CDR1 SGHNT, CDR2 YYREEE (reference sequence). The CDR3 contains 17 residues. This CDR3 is CAGSIGAKSGVTNEQFF. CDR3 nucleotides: TGTGCCGGGAGCATCGGAGCTAAGTCGGGAGTCACAAATGAGCAGTTCTTC.

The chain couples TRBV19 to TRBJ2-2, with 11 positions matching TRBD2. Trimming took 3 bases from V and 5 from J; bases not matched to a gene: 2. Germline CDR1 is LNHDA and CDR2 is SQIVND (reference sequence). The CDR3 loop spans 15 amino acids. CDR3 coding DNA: TGTGCCAGTAGTATCTGGACTAGCGGGACCGGGGAGCTGTTTTTT. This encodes CASSIWTSGTGELFF.

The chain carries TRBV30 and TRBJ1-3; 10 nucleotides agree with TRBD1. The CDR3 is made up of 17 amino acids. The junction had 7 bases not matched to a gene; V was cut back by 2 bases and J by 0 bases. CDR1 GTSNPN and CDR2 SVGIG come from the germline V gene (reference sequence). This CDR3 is CAWSKTGTGVSGNTIYF. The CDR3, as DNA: TGTGCCTGGAGTAAAACCGGGACAGGGGTCTCTGGAAACACCATATATTTT.

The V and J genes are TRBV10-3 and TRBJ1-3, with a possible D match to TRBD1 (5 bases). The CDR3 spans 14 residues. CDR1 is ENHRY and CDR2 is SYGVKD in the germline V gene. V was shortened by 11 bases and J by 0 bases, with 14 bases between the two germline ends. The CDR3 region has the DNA TGTGCCGTGGGACTTACACTCTCTGGAAACACCATATATTTT. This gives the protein CAVGLTLSGNTIYF.

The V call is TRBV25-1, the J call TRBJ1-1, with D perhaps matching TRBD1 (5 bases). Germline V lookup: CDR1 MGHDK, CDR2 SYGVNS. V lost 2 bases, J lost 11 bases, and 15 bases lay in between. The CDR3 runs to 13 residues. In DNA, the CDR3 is TGTGCCAGCAGTGAACAGGGCCTTCTGAATGCTTTCTTT. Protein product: CASSEQGLLNAFF.

The DNA for the CDR3 is TGTGCCAGCAGCCCTAGCGGGAGGGCTGGCACCGGGGAGCTGTTTTTT. This gives the protein CASSPSGRAGTGELFF. The chain couples TRBV11-2 to TRBJ2-2; 12 bases are shared with TRBD2. V gave up 5 bases and J gave up 4 bases; unmatched junction bases: 5. The length of the CDR3 is 16 residues. Germline CDR1 is SGHAT and CDR2 is FQNNGV.

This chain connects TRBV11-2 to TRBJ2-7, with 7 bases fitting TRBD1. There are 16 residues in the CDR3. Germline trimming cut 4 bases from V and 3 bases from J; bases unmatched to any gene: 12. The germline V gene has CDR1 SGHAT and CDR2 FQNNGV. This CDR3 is CASSSPGGDLGYEQYF. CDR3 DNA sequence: TGTGCCAGCAGCTCCCCAGGGGGAGACCTTGGCTACGAGCAGTACTTC. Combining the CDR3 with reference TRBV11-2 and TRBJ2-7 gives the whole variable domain EAGVAQSPRYKIIEKRQSVAFWCNPISGHATLYWYQQILGQGPKLLIQFQNNGVVDDSQLPKDRFSAERLKGVDSTLKIQPAKLEDSAVYLCASSSPGGDLGYEQYFGPGTRLTVT.